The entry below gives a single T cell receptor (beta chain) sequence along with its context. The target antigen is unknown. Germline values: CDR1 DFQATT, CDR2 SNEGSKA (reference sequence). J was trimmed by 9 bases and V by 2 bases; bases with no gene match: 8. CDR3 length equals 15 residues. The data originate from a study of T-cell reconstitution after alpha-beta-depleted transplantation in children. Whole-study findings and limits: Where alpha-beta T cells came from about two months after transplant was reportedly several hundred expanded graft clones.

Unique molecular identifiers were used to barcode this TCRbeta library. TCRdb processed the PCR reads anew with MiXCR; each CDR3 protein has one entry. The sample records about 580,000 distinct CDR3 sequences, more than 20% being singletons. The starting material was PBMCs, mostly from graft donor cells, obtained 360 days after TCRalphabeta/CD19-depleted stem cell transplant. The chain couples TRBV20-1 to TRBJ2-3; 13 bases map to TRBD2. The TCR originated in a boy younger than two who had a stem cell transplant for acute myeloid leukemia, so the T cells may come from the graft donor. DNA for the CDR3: TGCAGTGCTAGATTTCCCGGACTAGCGGGGGCGACGCAGTATTTT. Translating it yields CSARFPGLAGATQYF.